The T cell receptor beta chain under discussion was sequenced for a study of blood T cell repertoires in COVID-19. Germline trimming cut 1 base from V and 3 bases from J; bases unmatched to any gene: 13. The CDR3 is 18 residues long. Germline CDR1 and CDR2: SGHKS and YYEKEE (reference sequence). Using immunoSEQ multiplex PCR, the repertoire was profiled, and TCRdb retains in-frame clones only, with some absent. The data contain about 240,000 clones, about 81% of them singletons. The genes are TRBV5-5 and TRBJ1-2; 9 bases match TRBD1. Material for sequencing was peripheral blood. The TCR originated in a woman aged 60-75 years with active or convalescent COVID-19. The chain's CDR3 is CASSLRGTGLDPDYGYTF. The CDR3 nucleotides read TGTGCCAGCAGCTTGCGCGGGACAGGGCTCGATCCTGACTATGGCTACACCTTC.